A single sample is the source of the 7 T cell receptor beta chains below, sequenced in a study of a mutant IDH1 vaccine in newly diagnosed glioma. Repertoires were generated with immunoSEQ multiplex PCR, while TCRdb's copy carries only in-frame clones and drops some. The table has some 60,000 clones, 84% seen once; the top ten hold approximately 3.8%. The antigens these receptors bind are not known. Specified time point: week 11, during vaccination. Doses consisted of 300 ug of mutant IDH1 20-mer peptide each, paired with topical imiquimod. The sample here was PBMCs, taken from a glioma patient whose treatment included an IDH1 peptide vaccine. All receptors come from a man in his thirties or forties with glioma.

J is TRBJ2-1 and V is TRBV5-1; no definite D call. The CDR3 extends over 12 amino acids. V lost 5 bases to trimming and J lost 9 bases, with 12 bases between them. CDR1 is SGHRS and CDR2 is YFSETQ in the germline V gene. This chain's CDR3 is CASSKTLSEQFF. The CDR3, as DNA: TGCGCCAGCAGTAAGACCCTCAGTGAGCAGTTCTTC.

J is TRBJ1-2 and V is TRBV10-3; TRBD1 matches 7 bases. CDR3 size: 17 residues. The V gene's germline CDR1 is ENHRY and CDR2 SYGVKD. J lost 5 bases, V lost 5 bases, and 17 bases had no gene match. CDR3 region: CAISRETGERVVYGYTF. The CDR3 DNA reads as TGTGCCATCAGTCGAGAAACAGGGGAAAGGGTTGTATATGGCTACACCTTC.

This chain links TRBV19 with TRBJ2-5; TRBD1 might be the D (6 bases). The end of the DNA aligns better with TRBJ2-7, so the J call may be wrong. Germline loops: CDR1 LNHDA, CDR2 SQIVND (reference sequence). The CDR3 runs 15 residues. The CDR3 bases are TGTGCCAGTAGTCCCCGGACAGAGAACCTCTACGAGCAGTACTTC. This encodes CASSPRTENLYEQYF.

The V and J genes are TRBV6-1 and TRBJ1-1; D ambiguous. CDR3 length equals 14 residues. CDR1 is MNHNS and CDR2 is SASEGT in the germline V gene. Deletions cut 5 bases from V and 3 bases from J, with 13 bases between. CDR3 loop: CASSPGRLHTEAFF. The CDR3 nucleotides read TGTGCCAGCAGTCCCGGGCGTTTGCACACTGAAGCTTTCTTT.

The rearrangement uses TRBV5-1 and TRBJ1-6; the D is unclear. CDR3 length: 12 amino acids. The germline V and J ends were trimmed by 0 bases and 10 bases, with 5 bases remaining between them. Germline V gives CDR1 SGHRS, CDR2 YFSETQ. The CDR3 sequence is CASSLGVSPLHF. CDR3 in DNA: TGCGCCAGCAGCTTGGGAGTCTCACCCCTCCACTTT.

This chain joins TRBV4-3 and TRBJ1-2; 8 bases fit TRBD1. In germline, CDR1 is LGHNA, CDR2 YSLEER. The CDR3 spans 15 residues. With V trimmed by 0 bases and J by 6 bases, 6 bases remained unmatched. The chain's CDR3 is CASSQEPGTGHGYTF. For the CDR3, the DNA is TGCGCCAGCAGCCAAGAGCCCGGGACAGGTCATGGCTACACCTTC.

The J gene is TRBJ1-4, the V gene TRBV11-2; 8 bases fit TRBD1. The CDR3 runs to 14 residues. The V gene end was trimmed by 5 bases and the J gene end by 8 bases; junction bases not matched to a gene: 7. The germline CDR1 and CDR2 sequences are SGHAT and FQNNGV. The CDR3 reads CASSRQGSREKLFF. CDR3 coding DNA: TGTGCCAGCAGCCGACAGGGGAGTAGGGAAAAACTGTTTTTT.